This T cell receptor (beta chain) was profiled in a study of spatial heterogeneity in lung cancer. Broader study findings: Ubiquitous expanded tumor TCRs appeared in blood more at resection than follow-up.

The table lists this clonotype with many counts. As yet, its antigen is unknown. Time point denoted: sample taken at primary tumor resection. In each case, whole RNA from tumor, nontumor lung or frozen PBMC was sequenced unsorted. The donors were some 70 patients with non-small cell lung cancer that was early-stage and untreated. The CDR3 is 19 residues long. CDR1 MNHEY and CDR2 SMNVEV come from the germline V gene (reference sequence). V was clipped by 7 bases and J by 6 bases; unmatched bases: 19. Each molecule of TCR cDNA was tagged with one unique molecular identifier. TCRdb reprocessed the 5' RACE reads via MiXCR and lists one record per CDR3 protein. There are tens of thousands of distinct CDR3 sequences in the sample; under 8% occur only once, and 13% to 15% lies in the top ten.

The TCR comes from a male donor with early-stage non-small cell lung cancer. Sequenced material: PBMCs, taken at surgery. This sequence joins TRBV27 and TRBJ2-1; the match to TRBD2 covers 12 bases. The CDR3 DNA sequence: TGTGCCAGCAAAAGGACGGGGACGCCGGGACTAGCGGGCCTCAATGAGCAGTTCTTC. This encodes CASKRTGTPGLAGLNEQFF.